This is a list of T cell receptor beta chains from one sample in a study of blood T cell repertoires in COVID-19. TCRdb keeps only in-frame clones here, not all; method: immunoSEQ multiplex PCR. The sample holds some 240,000 clones, roughly 80% seen once. The sequenced material came from PBMCs or T cells enriched from blood (not recorded which). These receptors were obtained from a man aged 45-65 years who had recovered from COVID-19. Both conserved end residues are part of each CDR3. D genes are given only for firm matches. The size of a clone is reported for some rows only, either as once, few or many, or as a class for expanded clones.

>few|TRBD1|TRBV5-1|TRBJ1-1
TGCGCCAGCAGCTTGGTTCAGGGGGCGGTCACTGAAGCTTTCTTT
CASSLVQGAVTEAFF
>.|TRBD2|TRBV28|TRBJ2-1
TGTGCCAGCACCCCTAGCGGGAGGGGAAATGAGCAGTTCTTC
CASTPSGRGNEQFF
>.|.|TRBV5-5|TRBJ2-7
TGTGCCAGCAGGCGGGTTGACGAGCAGTACTTC
CASRRVDEQYF
>.|.|TRBV19|TRBJ1-2
TGTGCCAGTAGTATCCTGGGGGCGAGTGGCTACACCTTC
CASSILGASGYTF
>once|TRBD2|TRBV7-2|TRBJ2-6
TGTGCCAGCAGCTTATCCCTAGCGGGAGGACACTCTGGGGCCAACGTCCTGACTTTC
CASSLSLAGGHSGANVLTF
>.|.|TRBV6-2/TRBV6-3|TRBJ2-5
TGTGCCAGCAGTTACTCGACACTGGATGATGTGACGTGGTCGGAGACCCAGTACTTC
CASSYSTLDDVTWSETQYF
>.|.|TRBV29-1|TRBJ2-3
TGCAGCGCCGGGACTGGGGGACCAGATACGCAGTATTTT
CSAGTGGPDTQYF
>.|TRBD1|TRBV7-2|TRBJ2-7
TGTGCCAGCAGCACAAGACAGGGGGTCGCCTACGAGCAGTACTTC
CASSTRQGVAYEQYF
>.|.|TRBV6-5|TRBJ1-2
TGTGCCAGCAGTTCTCTTAGCTATGGCTACACCTTC
CASSSLSYGYTF
>once|TRBD1|TRBV5-4|TRBJ2-7
TGTGCCAGCAGACTAGACAGGGAATGGTCCTACGAGCAGTACTTC
CASRLDREWSYEQYF
>.|TRBD2|TRBV12-5|TRBJ2-7
TGTGCTAGTGGTTTATCAACGACCAGCGGGGGTTCCTACGAGCAGTACTTC
CASGLSTTSGGSYEQYF
>.|TRBD1|TRBV7-9|TRBJ1-1
TGTGCCAGCAGCTTGAATACAGGGGGAGGAACCACTGAAGCTTTCTTT
CASSLNTGGGTTEAFF
>few|.|TRBV28|TRBJ2-7
TGTGCCAGCAGTTTAAGGGGTATTCGGCAGTACTTC
CASSLRGIRQYF
>.|.|TRBV18|TRBJ1-5
TGTGCCAGCTCACCACCGGCAGGAGGGGTGAATCAGCCCCAGCATTTT
CASSPPAGGVNQPQHF
>few|.|TRBV5-5|TRBJ2-5
TGTGCCAGCAGCTTGGGTCTACAGGGAGAGACCCAGTACTTC
CASSLGLQGETQYF
>.|.|TRBV6-5|TRBJ2-7
TGTGCCAGCTCTAGTAGGGGGAGTGTTGACGAGCAGTACTTC
CASSSRGSVDEQYF
>.|.|TRBV29-1|TRBJ1-1
TGCAGCGTTGTCGGGTCAGCTCTGAACACTGAAGCTTTCTTT
CSVVGSALNTEAFF
>.|TRBD1|TRBV6-2/TRBV6-3|TRBJ1-5
TGTGCCAGCAGTTATACCGGGACAGGCGATATCTATAGCAATCAGCCCCAGCATTTT
CASSYTGTGDIYSNQPQHF
>.|.|TRBV5-4|TRBJ2-7
TGTGCCAGCAGCTTGGAGACAGGAGTTTACGAGCAGTACTTC
CASSLETGVYEQYF
>.|.|TRBV6-5|TRBJ1-2
TGTGCCAGCAGTTACTCGGGGGGTAACTATGGCTACACCTTC
CASSYSGGNYGYTF
>.|TRBD1|TRBV7-9|TRBJ1-5
TGTGCCAGCAGCTTAGGCGTGGGACAGAGCAATCAGCCCCAGCATTTT
CASSLGVGQSNQPQHF
>.|.|TRBV2|TRBJ2-3
TGTGCCACCCCTGGGGTAGCGGCTCCCCCAGATACGCAGTATTTT
CATPGVAAPPDTQYF
>.|.|TRBV6-5|TRBJ1-2
TGTGCCAGCAGCCAACAGGGAAGCCTCTATGGCTACACCTTC
CASSQQGSLYGYTF
>.|TRBD1|TRBV10-2|TRBJ2-7
TGCGCCAGCAGTGAGGTGTCAGGGGGTGGCTACGAGCAGTACTTC
CASSEVSGGGYEQYF
>.|.|TRBV18|TRBJ1-1
TGTGCCAGCTCACCTTGGGCAGGTTCCATGAACACTGAAGCTTTCTTT
CASSPWAGSMNTEAFF
>.|.|TRBV7-2|TRBJ1-2
TGTGCCAGCAGTCTAGCACAGGGTCCCTATGGCTACACCTTC
CASSLAQGPYGYTF
>once|.|TRBV29-1|TRBJ2-2
TGCAGCGTTGCTGGGGGGAGGAACACCGGGGAGCTGTTTTTT
CSVAGGRNTGELFF
>.|.|TRBV18|TRBJ1-3
TGTGCCAGCTCACCACGACAGAGATTGGCTGGAAACACCATATATTTT
CASSPRQRLAGNTIYF
>.|TRBD2|TRBV28|TRBJ2-1
TGTGCCAGCAGTTCGCTCGGGGGGACTGACAATGAGCAGTTCTTC
CASSSLGGTDNEQFF
>.|TRBD2|TRBV28|TRBJ2-7
TGTGCCAGCAGCGCAGGGACTAGCGGGGGTTGGTACTTC
CASSAGTSGGWYF
>.|.|TRBV19|TRBJ1-1
TGTGCCAGCCGCGGTGGCCCTGAAGCTTTCTTT
CASRGGPEAFF
>.|.|TRBV10-3|TRBJ1-6
TGTGCCATCAGTGAGTCGCGAGGGTCGAGCTCCTATAATTCACCCCTCCACTTT
CAISESRGSSSYNSPLHF
>few|TRBD1|TRBV5-1|TRBJ1-1
TGCGCCAGCAGCCTGGACAGGGGGAACACTGAAGCTTTCTTT
CASSLDRGNTEAFF
>.|.|TRBV5-4|TRBJ1-5
TGTGCCAGCAGCTTGGGGGCAGGGGATCAGCCCCAGCATTTT
CASSLGAGDQPQHF
>.|.|TRBV5-8|TRBJ1-1
TGTGCCAGCAGCATAAGACAGATGAACACTGAAGCTTTCTTT
CASSIRQMNTEAFF
>.|.|TRBV28|TRBJ1-1
TGTGCCAGCACCTTGTCGAGTGCGAACACTGAAGCTTTCTTT
CASTLSSANTEAFF
>.|TRBD1|TRBV2|TRBJ2-2
TGTGCCAGCAGGCCCGACAGGGCCACCGGGGAGCTGTTTTTT
CASRPDRATGELFF
>.|.|TRBV2|TRBJ1-1
TGTGCCAGCAGGTACAGGGTGGGGGGGCCTGAAGCTTTCTTT
CASRYRVGGPEAFF
>once|TRBD2|TRBV2|TRBJ2-1
TGTGCCAGCAAACTAGCGGGAGGCAATGAGCAGTTCTTC
CASKLAGGNEQFF
>many|.|TRBV19|TRBJ1-5
TGTGCCAGTAGTAGTATCAGGGTCCTTAGCAATCAGCCCCAGCATTTT
CASSSIRVLSNQPQHF
>.|.|TRBV4-1|TRBJ1-6
TGCGCCAGCAGCCAAATCAGTTCACCCCTCCACTTT
CASSQISSPLHF
>.|.|TRBV7-2|TRBJ2-5
TGTGCCAGCAGCTCGGACAGCGCCACATCAGAGACCCAGTACTTC
CASSSDSATSETQYF
>.|.|TRBV5-1|TRBJ1-3
TGCGCCAGCAGGTCTCTGACCGGGATCCTATCTTTCGGAAACACCATATATTTT
CASRSLTGILSFGNTIYF
>.|TRBD2|TRBV7-6|TRBJ2-1
TGTGCCAGCAGAGGTAGCGGGAGGGCCGGGGGAGAGCAGTTCTTC
CASRGSGRAGGEQFF
>few|.|TRBV15|TRBJ2-3
TGTGCCACCGCCTTTGGGCCAGATACGCAGTATTTT
CATAFGPDTQYF
>.|.|TRBV12-5|TRBJ1-3
TGTGCTAGTGCCGTCGGGGGAGGCTCTGGAAACACCATATATTTT
CASAVGGGSGNTIYF
>.|.|TRBV18|TRBJ2-1
TGTGCCAGCTCACCAGACAGGAGCTCCTACAATGAGCAGTTCTTC
CASSPDRSSYNEQFF
>.|.|TRBV18|TRBJ1-2
TGTGCCAGCTCACCACCCCAGTCCTATGGCTACACCTTC
CASSPPQSYGYTF
>.|TRBD1|TRBV24-1|TRBJ1-6
TGTGCCACCAGTGTCCCCCAGCCGAGGGGGCAGGGAAGGGATAATTCACCCCTCCACTTT
CATSVPQPRGQGRDNSPLHF
>.|.|TRBV6-2/TRBV6-3|TRBJ1-1
TGTGCCAGCAGCCTGACCCGGGAGAGTGAAGCTTTCTTT
CASSLTRESEAFF
>few|.|TRBV11-2|TRBJ2-3
TGTGCCAGCAGCCGTGCGGGTCCGGATACGCAGTATTTT
CASSRAGPDTQYF
>few|.|TRBV11-2|TRBJ2-4
TGTGCCAGCAGCTTTTCACTAGCCGGGAACATTCAGTACTTC
CASSFSLAGNIQYF
>.|.|TRBV3-1/TRBV3-2|TRBJ1-5
TGTGCCAGCAGCACTACGGGGGGGGGAAGCAATCAGCCCCAGCATTTT
CASSTTGGGSNQPQHF
>.|TRBD1|TRBV7-8|TRBJ2-7
TGTGCCAGCAGCTTACAGGGACAGGGCAGCTACGAGCAGTACTTC
CASSLQGQGSYEQYF
>.|TRBD2|TRBV7-3|TRBJ2-5
TGTGCCAGCAGCTTAAATGGTCGGGGGGAGGAGACCCAGTACTTC
CASSLNGRGEETQYF
>.|.|TRBV7-2|TRBJ1-6
TGTGCCAGCAGCTTAATGGCGCATCCAGGTTCCTATAATTCACCCCTCCACTTT
CASSLMAHPGSYNSPLHF
>few|.|TRBV9|TRBJ1-4
TGTGCCAGCAGCGTAGGATACTCGGTCTACGAAAAACTGTTTTTT
CASSVGYSVYEKLFF